This entry concerns a single T cell receptor beta chain. Its target is not known. This sample was included in a study of vaccination and CD4 T cells after COVID-19. Study context: Investigators took post-vaccine samples a median 72 days after dose two, within a range of 14 to 241.

Treatment indicated: approximately nine-day PBMC culture with coronavirus spike peptide pools or control peptides (ViraFEST assay). The unexposed donor's CD4+ T cells were collected before the COVID-19 pandemic (2011-2018). Unexposed-donor CD4+ T cells were probed with SARS-CoV-2 S/N and four cold-coronavirus spikes, cells permitting. Germline CDR1 and CDR2: DFQATT and SNEGSKA (reference sequence). V lost 1 base and J lost 0; bases outside the gene matches: 7. The CDR3 length is 18 residues. Once obtained from cultured CD4+ T cells, the DNA was sequenced using the Oncomine TCR Beta short-read assay. TCRdb reprocessed the PCR reads via MiXCR and lists one record per CDR3 protein. Among several thousand distinct CDR3 sequences, roughly 51% were seen once, and the ten largest hold 44%.

This clonotype was obtained from a human donor in good health. The source material was CD4+ T cells from blood, cultured in vitro. V gene TRBV20-1 combines with J gene TRBJ2-4; 12 nucleotides agree with TRBD2. The CDR3, as DNA: TGCAGTGCTAGAGGCTCTAGCGGGGGGGGTGCAGCCAAAAACATTCAGTACTTC. It specifies CSARGSSGGGAAKNIQYF.